The source of this TCR beta chain is a study of shared clonotypes between healthy human individuals. Study details: Donors, aged 18 to 49, were a couple of women and a few men.

TCRdb's copy holds only in-frame clones and misses some; the assay was immunoSEQ multiplex PCR. The sample contains over 2 million clones, roughly 94% of which appear only once. Notes on this clone: The antigen is unknown.

The CDR3 sequence is 15 residues long. CDR1 is SGHRS, CDR2 YFSETQ, per germline. Trimming removed 0 bases from V and 4 bases from J, with 12 bases in between. Study-level points and caveats: Non-shared clonotypes had lower generation probabilities than clonotypes shared by all four sorted-subset donors. Tissue TCR repertoires likely differ from these blood-only repertoires.

The CD4+ fraction was divided into a CD45RA+ naive subset and a CD45RA-negative memory subset. The sequencing sample was made of naive CD4+ T cells sorted from blood. Regarding subset: CD45RA+ positively selected. The chain is built from TRBV5-1 and TRBJ2-3; D unclear. The TCR originated in a man between 18 and 35 years old in good health. The CDR3 region is CASSLAGYLADTQYF. Here the CDR3 DNA reads TGCGCCAGCAGCTTGGCCGGGTATTTAGCAGATACGCAGTATTTT.